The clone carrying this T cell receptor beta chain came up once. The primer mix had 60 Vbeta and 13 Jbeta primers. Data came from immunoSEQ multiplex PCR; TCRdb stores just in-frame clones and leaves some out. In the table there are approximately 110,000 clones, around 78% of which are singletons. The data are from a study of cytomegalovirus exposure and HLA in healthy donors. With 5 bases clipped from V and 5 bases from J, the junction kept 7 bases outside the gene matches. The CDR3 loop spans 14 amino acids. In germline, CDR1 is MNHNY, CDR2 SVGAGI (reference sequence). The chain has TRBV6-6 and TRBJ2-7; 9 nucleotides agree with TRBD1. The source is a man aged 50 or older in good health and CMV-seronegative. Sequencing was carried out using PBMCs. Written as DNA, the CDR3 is TGTGCCAGCAGTCCGCGGGACAGGGTCGACGAGCAGTACTTC. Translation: CASSPRDRVDEQYF.